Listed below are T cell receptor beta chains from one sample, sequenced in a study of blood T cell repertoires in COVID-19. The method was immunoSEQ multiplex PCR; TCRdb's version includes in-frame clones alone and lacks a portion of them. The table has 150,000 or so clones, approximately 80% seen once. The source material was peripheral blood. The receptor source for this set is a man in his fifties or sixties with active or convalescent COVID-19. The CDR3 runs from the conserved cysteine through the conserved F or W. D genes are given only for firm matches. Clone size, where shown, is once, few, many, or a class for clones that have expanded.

CDR3nt: TGTGCCATCAGGGAAACTAGCGGGAGTAACGAGCAGTACTTC
CDR3aa: CAIRETSGSNEQYF
abundance: -
j_gene: TRBJ2-7
v_gene: TRBV10-3
d_gene: TRBD2

CDR3nt: TGTGCCAGTAGTCCCCCAGGGGACGGGGAGCTGTTTTTT
CDR3aa: CASSPPGDGELFF
abundance: -
j_gene: TRBJ2-2
v_gene: TRBV19
d_gene: -

CDR3nt: TGTGCCAGCAGCTCCGGGACAGGGCTCGAGCAGTACTTC
CDR3aa: CASSSGTGLEQYF
abundance: -
j_gene: TRBJ2-7
v_gene: TRBV7-3
d_gene: TRBD1

CDR3nt: TGTGCCAGCAGCCAAGATGGTGAGGGCACCCAGTACTTC
CDR3aa: CASSQDGEGTQYF
abundance: -
j_gene: TRBJ2-5
v_gene: TRBV4-2
d_gene: -

CDR3nt: TGTGCCAGCGAGGAAACGGCGAGCCAGACTGAAGCTTTCTTT
CDR3aa: CASEETASQTEAFF
abundance: once
j_gene: TRBJ1-1
v_gene: TRBV28
d_gene: -

CDR3nt: TGTGCCAGCAGCCATTCCCTAGCGGAGGTGTACGAGCAGTACTTC
CDR3aa: CASSHSLAEVYEQYF
abundance: -
j_gene: TRBJ2-7
v_gene: TRBV3-1/TRBV3-2
d_gene: TRBD2

CDR3nt: TGCGCCAGCAGACCGGGACTAGCGGTACCTGAGCAGTACTTC
CDR3aa: CASRPGLAVPEQYF
abundance: -
j_gene: TRBJ2-7
v_gene: TRBV10-2
d_gene: TRBD2

CDR3nt: TGTGCCAGCAGCATATACCGGGACAGGGAACGTCAGCCCCAGCATTTT
CDR3aa: CASSIYRDRERQPQHF
abundance: -
j_gene: TRBJ1-5
v_gene: TRBV7-3
d_gene: TRBD1

CDR3nt: TGCGCCAGCAGTCAATCAAAAAAGGGCAGGGGGGACGAGCAGTACTTC
CDR3aa: CASSQSKKGRGDEQYF
abundance: -
j_gene: TRBJ2-7
v_gene: TRBV23-1
d_gene: -

CDR3nt: TGTGCCAGCAGCCAGTTAGGGAGTCCACTCAACATTCAGTACTTC
CDR3aa: CASSQLGSPLNIQYF
abundance: -
j_gene: TRBJ2-4
v_gene: TRBV14
d_gene: -

CDR3nt: TGTGCCAGCAGCCAAGGGGGCCGCCGAAGCGCATACAATGAGCAGTTCTTC
CDR3aa: CASSQGGRRSAYNEQFF
abundance: many
j_gene: TRBJ2-1
v_gene: TRBV4-2
d_gene: -

CDR3nt: TGTGCCAGCAGCCCCTATATAACGACTAGTGTATACAATGAGCAGTTCTTC
CDR3aa: CASSPYITTSVYNEQFF
abundance: -
j_gene: TRBJ2-1
v_gene: TRBV3-1/TRBV3-2
d_gene: -

CDR3nt: -
CDR3aa: CASSYPVAGGSLDTF
abundance: -
j_gene: TRBJ1-2
v_gene: TRBV7-9
d_gene: -

CDR3nt: TGTGCCAGCAATTCCCCACCGGCGGATGAGCAGTTCTTC
CDR3aa: CASNSPPADEQFF
abundance: -
j_gene: TRBJ2-1
v_gene: TRBV7-3
d_gene: -

CDR3nt: TGTGCCAGCAGTACCTCGACAGGGGGGACATTCTCCTACGAGCAGTACTTC
CDR3aa: CASSTSTGGTFSYEQYF
abundance: -
j_gene: TRBJ2-7
v_gene: TRBV28
d_gene: TRBD1

CDR3nt: TGTGCCAGCAGCCCCTGGGGTAGTGAGGGCGGCACAGATACGCAGTATTTT
CDR3aa: CASSPWGSEGGTDTQYF
abundance: -
j_gene: TRBJ2-3
v_gene: TRBV6-2/TRBV6-3
d_gene: -

CDR3nt: TGTGCCAGTAACGGGGACAGGGCCACCGGGGAGCTGTTTTTT
CDR3aa: CASNGDRATGELFF
abundance: few
j_gene: TRBJ2-2
v_gene: TRBV19
d_gene: TRBD1

CDR3nt: TGTGCCAGCAGCCACTCCACCTCAGATACGCAGTATTTT
CDR3aa: CASSHSTSDTQYF
abundance: -
j_gene: TRBJ2-3
v_gene: TRBV7-3
d_gene: -

CDR3nt: TGTGCCAGCAGCCAATCGGGATATGAGCAGTTCTTC
CDR3aa: CASSQSGYEQFF
abundance: -
j_gene: TRBJ2-1
v_gene: TRBV3-1/TRBV3-2
d_gene: -

CDR3nt: TGTGCCAGCAGTGAGAGGGGGCCCGAGACCCAGTACTTC
CDR3aa: CASSERGPETQYF
abundance: -
j_gene: TRBJ2-5
v_gene: TRBV6-1
d_gene: TRBD1

CDR3nt: TGTGCCAGCAGTTTCGGGAGCAGTGGCGGGGAGCTGTTTTTT
CDR3aa: CASSFGSSGGELFF
abundance: -
j_gene: TRBJ2-2
v_gene: TRBV28
d_gene: -

CDR3nt: TGCGCCAGCAGCTTGGGACATATCTCTGGAAACACCATATATTTT
CDR3aa: CASSLGHISGNTIYF
abundance: -
j_gene: TRBJ1-3
v_gene: TRBV5-1
d_gene: -

CDR3nt: TGCGCCAGCAATGGACAGTCAACTAATGAAAAACTGTTTTTT
CDR3aa: CASNGQSTNEKLFF
abundance: -
j_gene: TRBJ1-4
v_gene: TRBV10-2
d_gene: -

CDR3nt: TGTGCCACCCGAGACAGATTCAGTGAAAAACTGTTTTTT
CDR3aa: CATRDRFSEKLFF
abundance: -
j_gene: TRBJ1-4
v_gene: TRBV2
d_gene: -

CDR3nt: TGTGCCAGCAGCTTATCCAGGGGGGACTATGGCTACACCTTC
CDR3aa: CASSLSRGDYGYTF
abundance: -
j_gene: TRBJ1-2
v_gene: TRBV7-9
d_gene: TRBD1

CDR3nt: TGTGCCAGCAGCACAGGGTACGGACATAGCAATCAGCCCCAGCATTTT
CDR3aa: CASSTGYGHSNQPQHF
abundance: -
j_gene: TRBJ1-5
v_gene: TRBV28
d_gene: -

CDR3nt: TGTGCCAGCAGGGGGACTAGCGGGAACTACGAGCAGTACTTC
CDR3aa: CASRGTSGNYEQYF
abundance: few
j_gene: TRBJ2-7
v_gene: TRBV3-1/TRBV3-2
d_gene: TRBD2

CDR3nt: TGTGCCAGCACCTACAGGGTAAACACTGAAGCTTTCTTT
CDR3aa: CASTYRVNTEAFF
abundance: few
j_gene: TRBJ1-1
v_gene: TRBV21-1
d_gene: -

CDR3nt: TGTGCCAGCTCTCCCCCCGGGACAGCACAAGAGACCCAGTACTTC
CDR3aa: CASSPPGTAQETQYF
abundance: -
j_gene: TRBJ2-5
v_gene: TRBV18
d_gene: TRBD1

CDR3nt: TGTGCCAGCAGCGCAGGCAGCGGGAGGTACCAAGAGACCCAGTACTTC
CDR3aa: CASSAGSGRYQETQYF
abundance: -
j_gene: TRBJ2-5
v_gene: TRBV7-2
d_gene: TRBD2

CDR3nt: TGTGCCAGCAGGGTGGGCGATTCACCCCTCCACTTT
CDR3aa: CASRVGDSPLHF
abundance: -
j_gene: TRBJ1-6
v_gene: TRBV2
d_gene: -

CDR3nt: TGTGCCACCAGTGGTACTTCGGTATCCTACAATGAGCAGTTCTTC
CDR3aa: CATSGTSVSYNEQFF
abundance: few
j_gene: TRBJ2-1
v_gene: TRBV24-1
d_gene: -

CDR3nt: TGTGCCACCAGTGATTTTGCGGGACTAGCGGGAGGAGAGACCCAGTACTTC
CDR3aa: CATSDFAGLAGGETQYF
abundance: -
j_gene: TRBJ2-5
v_gene: TRBV24-1
d_gene: TRBD2

CDR3nt: TGTGCCAGCAGTCCCCCCCCCGGGACAGGGGGCGGCTACACCTTC
CDR3aa: CASSPPPGTGGGYTF
abundance: once
j_gene: TRBJ1-2
v_gene: TRBV27
d_gene: TRBD1

CDR3nt: TGCAGCGTCAGGGACAGGGGGCGGCAGAACGAGCAGTACTTC
CDR3aa: CSVRDRGRQNEQYF
abundance: -
j_gene: TRBJ2-7
v_gene: TRBV29-1
d_gene: TRBD1

CDR3nt: TGTGCCAGCAGCTTAGGTGCCAATACGGGCGAGCAGTACTTC
CDR3aa: CASSLGANTGEQYF
abundance: -
j_gene: TRBJ2-7
v_gene: TRBV7-2
d_gene: -

CDR3nt: TGTGCCAGCAGGATTGGAGATTATGGCTACACCTTC
CDR3aa: CASRIGDYGYTF
abundance: -
j_gene: TRBJ1-2
v_gene: TRBV6-5
d_gene: -

CDR3nt: TGTGCCAGCAGTTTATATGGGACAGGGGCAAATGCACTCTCTGGAAACACCATATATTTT
CDR3aa: CASSLYGTGANALSGNTIYF
abundance: -
j_gene: TRBJ1-3
v_gene: TRBV27
d_gene: TRBD1

CDR3nt: TGTGCCAGCAGCCAATTGGACAGAAACACTGAAGCTTTCTTT
CDR3aa: CASSQLDRNTEAFF
abundance: -
j_gene: TRBJ1-1
v_gene: TRBV3-1/TRBV3-2
d_gene: -

CDR3nt: TGTGCCAGCAGAGAGGGGGACGGTACTTACTATGGCTACACCTTC
CDR3aa: CASREGDGTYYGYTF
abundance: -
j_gene: TRBJ1-2
v_gene: TRBV2
d_gene: -

CDR3nt: TGTGCCAGCAGCCAAGATCAAGGCCTAGCTGCGAACACCGGGGAGCTGTTTTTT
CDR3aa: CASSQDQGLAANTGELFF
abundance: -
j_gene: TRBJ2-2
v_gene: TRBV4-2
d_gene: -

CDR3nt: TGTGCCACCAGTGCAGGGGTGAACACCGGGGAGCTGTTTTTT
CDR3aa: CATSAGVNTGELFF
abundance: -
j_gene: TRBJ2-2
v_gene: TRBV24-1
d_gene: -

CDR3nt: TGTGCCAGCGGACAGGGTAGCAATCAGCCCCAGCATTTT
CDR3aa: CASGQGSNQPQHF
abundance: few
j_gene: TRBJ1-5
v_gene: TRBV7-8
d_gene: TRBD1

CDR3nt: TGTGCCAGCAGTCAAGCCTGGACTAGCGGGATCGCAGATACGCAGTATTTT
CDR3aa: CASSQAWTSGIADTQYF
abundance: -
j_gene: TRBJ2-3
v_gene: TRBV11-2
d_gene: TRBD2

CDR3nt: TGTGCCATCAGTTATAATGACAGGGGCTTGAGAGAGACCCAGTACTTC
CDR3aa: CAISYNDRGLRETQYF
abundance: -
j_gene: TRBJ2-5
v_gene: TRBV10-3
d_gene: TRBD1

CDR3nt: TGTGCCAGCAGCCCCGCCGGGGTAGGGCTATCAGGGCTGTTTTTT
CDR3aa: CASSPAGVGLSGLFF
abundance: many
j_gene: TRBJ2-2
v_gene: TRBV9
d_gene: -

CDR3nt: TGTGCCAGCAGTTCCAAAACCACCCAAGGGAACAGGGGGCGCCTGGATGAAGCTTTCTTT
CDR3aa: CASSSKTTQGNRGRLDEAFF
abundance: -
j_gene: TRBJ1-1
v_gene: TRBV6-2/TRBV6-3
d_gene: TRBD1

CDR3nt: TGTGCCAGCAGCCCGGGCAGGGTATTTGGCTACACCTTC
CDR3aa: CASSPGRVFGYTF
abundance: -
j_gene: TRBJ1-2
v_gene: TRBV28
d_gene: -

CDR3nt: TGTGCCAGCAGTGATTCCAGTAAATCTCCCTACGAGCAGTACTTC
CDR3aa: CASSDSSKSPYEQYF
abundance: -
j_gene: TRBJ2-7
v_gene: TRBV6-1
d_gene: -

CDR3nt: TGTGCCAGCAGGGAGGGAGGCAGGGGGCAGGATGGCTACACCTTC
CDR3aa: CASREGGRGQDGYTF
abundance: once
j_gene: TRBJ1-2
v_gene: TRBV6-5
d_gene: TRBD1

CDR3nt: TGCGCCAGCAGCTTGGCCGGTGGGACAGTGACCTACGAGCAGTACTTC
CDR3aa: CASSLAGGTVTYEQYF
abundance: once
j_gene: TRBJ2-7
v_gene: TRBV5-1
d_gene: TRBD1

CDR3nt: TGTGCCAGCAGCTTAGATGCTAGCTCCTACAATGAGCAGTTCTTC
CDR3aa: CASSLDASSYNEQFF
abundance: few
j_gene: TRBJ2-1
v_gene: TRBV7-2
d_gene: -

CDR3nt: TGTGCCAGCAGAACTTCGAGTGTTTCCTACAATGAGCAGTTCTTC
CDR3aa: CASRTSSVSYNEQFF
abundance: -
j_gene: TRBJ2-1
v_gene: TRBV2
d_gene: -

CDR3nt: TGTGCCAGTATGGACAGGGGGGGGCAAGAGACCCAGTACTTC
CDR3aa: CASMDRGGQETQYF
abundance: -
j_gene: TRBJ2-5
v_gene: TRBV19
d_gene: TRBD1